These 13 T cell receptor beta chains share one sample of origin, sequenced in a study of blood T cell repertoires in COVID-19. The protocol was immunoSEQ multiplex PCR, while the TCRdb copy is restricted to in-frame clones and leaves out a portion. This sample has around 250,000 clones, with 84% found just once. Sequencing used peripheral blood. The receptors stem from a middle-aged woman who had recovered from COVID-19.

V gene TRBV11-2 combines with J gene TRBJ2-1, with TRBD2 as a possible D gene (7 bases). Germline lookup yields CDR1 SGHAT and CDR2 FQNNGV. This CDR3 has 14 amino acids. Trimming left V 6 bases short and J 11 bases short, with 20 bases between. CDR3 nucleotide sequence: TGTGCCAGCAGACCCCAGGGGCGCGGGGGAAAGCAGTTCTTC. Amino acids: CASRPQGRGGKQFF.

The rearrangement uses TRBV2 and TRBJ1-4, with 9 bases aligning to TRBD1. Germline trimming cut 5 bases from V and 7 bases from J; bases unmatched to any gene: 5. Germline V gene data show CDR1 as SNHLY and CDR2 as FYNNEI. The CDR3 consists of 14 residues. CDR3: CASSPDRGTEKLFF. CDR3 bases: TGTGCCAGCAGTCCCGACAGGGGGACTGAAAAACTGTTTTTT.

The rearrangement uses TRBV11-1 and TRBJ1-2; weak D call: TRBD1 (5 bases). Trimming stripped 5 bases from V and 3 bases from J, with 13 bases between. The germline V gene encodes CDR1 SGHAT and CDR2 FQDESV (reference sequence). The CDR3 is 14 amino acids. The CDR3 DNA reads TGTGCCAGCAGCAACCACGGGACTTACTATGGCTACACCTTC. The encoded protein is CASSNHGTYYGYTF.

The chain uses TRBV7-9 and TRBJ1-3; D ambiguous. Germline values: CDR1 SEHNR, CDR2 FQNEAQ (reference sequence). Trimming removed 0 bases at V and 1 base at J, with 13 bases between. This CDR3 region has 17 residues. The CDR3 DNA is TGTGCCAGCAGCTTAGCAGTTCCCACGGGGTCTGGAAACACCATATATTTT. Its protein product is CASSLAVPTGSGNTIYF.

The chain uses TRBV4-1 and TRBJ2-6; a possible D gene is TRBD2 (6 bases). The CDR3 length is 17 residues. With 4 bases removed from V and 0 bases from J, the gap between germline ends came to 13 bases. Looked up from germline, CDR1 is MGHRA and CDR2 is YSYEKL. The CDR3 sequence is CASSPRDLSSGANVLTF. CDR3 in DNA: TGCGCCAGCAGCCCCCGGGACTTGAGCTCTGGGGCCAACGTCCTGACTTTC.

CDR3 DNA: TGCGCCAGCAGCTTACCTCCCCAGGGGCGCGTCTACTATGGCTACACCTTC. This sequence encodes CASSLPPQGRVYYGYTF. V is TRBV5-1 and J is TRBJ1-2; maybe TRBD1 (6 bases). This CDR3 contains 17 residues. Between the trimmed V and J ends, which lost 2 bases and 3 bases, there was a span of 20 bases. Germline V CDR1 and CDR2: SGHRS, YFSETQ.

This clone was picked up a small number of times. The sample contains more than one DNA sequence encoding this CDR3. The CDR3 DNA reads as TGTGCCAGCAGTTTAATGCGCTATGGCTACACCTTC. This translates into CASSLMRYGYTF. The chain has TRBV28 and TRBJ1-2; D is undetermined. Trimming removed 2 bases from V and 4 bases from J, with 5 bases in between. The CDR3 has 12 amino acids. Germline loops: CDR1 MDHEN, CDR2 SYDVKM.

This chain joins TRBV7-9 and TRBJ1-1, with D tentatively TRBD1 (5 bases). V lost 4 bases and J 6 bases, leaving 15 bases between the germline ends. The germline V gene encodes CDR1 SEHNR and CDR2 FQNEAQ (reference sequence). The CDR3 loop spans 14 amino acids. The CDR3 coding sequence is TGTGCCAGCAGCTCAGAACAGGAAATCCCTGAAGCTTTCTTT. It encodes CASSSEQEIPEAFF. Full variable domain (missing parts from reference TRBV7-9 and TRBJ1-1): DTGVSQNPRHKITKRGQNVTFRCDPISEHNRLYWYRQTLGQGPEFLTYFQNEAQLEKSRLLSDRFSAERPKGSFSTLEIQRTEQGDSAMYLCASSSEQEIPEAFFGQGTRLTVV.

The chain joins TRBV5-1 to TRBJ1-6; D is unresolved. The CDR3 covers 15 residues. The V end was cut by 0 bases, the J end by 7 bases, with 11 bases between. Germline CDR1 reads SGHRS; CDR2 reads YFSETQ. The CDR3 DNA follows: TGCGCCAGCAGCTTGGTGGAGGTATTAAATTCACCCCTCCACTTT. This gives the protein CASSLVEVLNSPLHF.

A few counts support this clone. V gene TRBV4-1 combines with J gene TRBJ2-2; D possibly corresponds to TRBD2 (6 bases). This CDR3 comprises 17 residues. Germline CDR1 MGHRA, CDR2 YSYEKL. V lost 3 bases to trimming and J lost 0 bases, with 14 bases between them. The CDR3 DNA reads as TGCGCCAGCAGCCAGTTCCCCACGGGGGCGAACACCGGGGAGCTGTTTTTT. This codes for CASSQFPTGANTGELFF.

The chain combines TRBV12-3 or TRBV12-4 with TRBJ2-5, with D possibly matching TRBD1 (5 bases). The length of the CDR3 is 13 residues. V was cut by 7 bases and J by 7 bases, with 16 bases left in between. The CDR3 loop reads CASTPDWGGTQYF. CDR3 sequence (DNA): TGTGCCAGCACCCCTGATTGGGGCGGGACCCAGTACTTC.

As to this clone: Within the sample, other DNA sequences also encode this same CDR3. V and J are TRBV5-5 and TRBJ1-1; unclear D gene. The V gene lost 0 bases and the J gene lost 1 base, with 7 bases spanning the gap. Germline CDR1 is SGHKS and CDR2 is YYEKEE (reference sequence). The CDR3 has 14 residues. DNA of the CDR3: TGTGCCAGCAGCTTGGTGCCAGGGAACACTGAAGCTTTCTTT. Protein: CASSLVPGNTEAFF. Looking up the rest from reference TRBV5-5 and TRBJ1-1 gives the full variable domain: DAGVTQSPTHLIKTRGQQVTLRCSPISGHKSVSWYQQVLGQGPQFIFQYYEKEERGRGNFPDRFSARQFPNYSSELNVNALLLGDSALYLCASSLVPGNTEAFFGQGTRLTVV.

This clone rates as medium-sized. The chain links TRBV2 to TRBJ2-2; D perhaps matches TRBD1 (6 bases). This CDR3 is 15 amino acids long. Germline CDR1 reads SNHLY; CDR2 reads FYNNEI. Trimming stripped 6 bases from V and 1 base from J, with 12 bases between. The CDR3, as DNA: TGTGCCAGCAGACCTAGGACAGAGAACACCGGGGAGCTGTTTTTT. This codes for CASRPRTENTGELFF. Combining the CDR3 with reference TRBV2 and TRBJ2-2 gives the whole variable domain EPEVTQTPSHQVTQMGQEVILRCVPISNHLYFYWYRQILGQKVEFLVSFYNNEISEKSEIFDDQFSVERPDGSNFTLKIRSTKLEDSAMYFCASRPRTENTGELFFGEGSRLTVL.